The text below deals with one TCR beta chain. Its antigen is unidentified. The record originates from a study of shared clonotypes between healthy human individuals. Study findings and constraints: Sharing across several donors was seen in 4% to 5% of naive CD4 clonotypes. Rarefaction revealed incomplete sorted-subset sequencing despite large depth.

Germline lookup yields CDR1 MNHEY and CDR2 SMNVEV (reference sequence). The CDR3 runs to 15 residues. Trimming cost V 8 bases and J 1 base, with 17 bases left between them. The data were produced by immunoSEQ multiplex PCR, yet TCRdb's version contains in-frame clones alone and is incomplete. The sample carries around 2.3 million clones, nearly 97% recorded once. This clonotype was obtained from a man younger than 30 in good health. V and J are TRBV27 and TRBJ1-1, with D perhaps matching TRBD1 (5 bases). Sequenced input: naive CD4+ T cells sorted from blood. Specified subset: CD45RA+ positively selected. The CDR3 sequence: CASAHSLTENTEAFF. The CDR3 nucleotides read TGTGCCAGCGCACATTCCCTGACAGAGAACACTGAAGCTTTCTTT.